The rows below give T cell receptor beta chains drawn from one sample of a study of Graves' ophthalmopathy and Graves' hyperthyroidism. TCRdb used MiXCR to reprocess the multiplex PCR reads, holding one entry per CDR3 protein. Here the sample spans hundreds of thousands of distinct CDR3 sequences, over 40% being singletons. Specimen: peripheral blood. These receptors all come from an adult man with Graves' ophthalmopathy. Both conserved end residues are trimmed from each CDR3. The order of the fields is V gene, clone size, J gene, CDR3 protein. Size tells how often a clone was seen (once, few, many) or the class of an expanded clone, and some rows leave it out.

V: TRBV20-1
size: many
J: TRBJ2-5
CDR3: SATGGPVTQY

V: TRBV25-1
size: NA
J: TRBJ2-5
CDR3: ASSPLALRRGTQY

V: TRBV11-2
size: NA
J: TRBJ1-2
CDR3: ASSYRDGSSYGYT

V: TRBV24-1
size: few
J: TRBJ2-3
CDR3: ATSGARTDTQY

V: TRBV11-1
size: NA
J: TRBJ2-7
CDR3: ASSFGPNFFTGFNEQY

V: TRBV5-5
size: NA
J: TRBJ2-2
CDR3: AGSSVDFTGELF

V: TRBV10-3
size: NA
J: TRBJ2-5
CDR3: AISPNSDGGNLGAF

V: TRBV5-1
size: few
J: TRBJ2-5
CDR3: ASSTGLAGGLETQY

V: TRBV25-1
size: many
J: TRBJ2-7
CDR3: ASSESGAGLPYEQY

V: TRBV12-3/TRBV12-4
size: NA
J: TRBJ1-3
CDR3: ASSLGTGSLNTIY

V: TRBV5-1
size: many
J: TRBJ2-7
CDR3: ASSLAGQGPYEQY

V: TRBV7-9
size: many
J: TRBJ1-2
CDR3: ASRRDRTAYGYT

V: TRBV5-4
size: once
J: TRBJ2-5
CDR3: ASSSLAGLETQY

V: TRBV15
size: NA
J: TRBJ1-4
CDR3: ATSRAGELF

V: TRBV29-1
size: NA
J: TRBJ1-4
CDR3: SVDGHEKLF

V: TRBV12-3/TRBV12-4
size: NA
J: TRBJ1-2
CDR3: ASSPQRDSPDYGYT

V: TRBV25-1
size: NA
J: TRBJ1-2
CDR3: ASSEYSGTTYGYT

V: TRBV9
size: few
J: TRBJ1-5
CDR3: ASSQGTGVGNQPQH

V: TRBV7-8
size: NA
J: NA
CDR3: ASRPPGLATNEQF

V: TRBV29-1
size: NA
J: TRBJ1-2
CDR3: SAVSGRAGGYT

V: TRBV7-9
size: many
J: TRBJ1-4
CDR3: ASSLALTGWYEKLF

V: TRBV10-3
size: many
J: TRBJ1-2
CDR3: AISDIKGINAGANYGYT

V: TRBV2
size: NA
J: TRBJ1-1
CDR3: ASTQTGSWAEAF

V: TRBV10-3
size: NA
J: TRBJ2-7
CDR3: AISEVGYEQY

V: TRBV20-1
size: few
J: TRBJ2-7
CDR3: SARFPSGSDYEQY

V: TRBV29-1
size: many
J: TRBJ1-2
CDR3: SVHPGTDGYT

V: TRBV25-1
size: few
J: TRBJ2-6
CDR3: ASSPFETGSPGANVLT

V: TRBV10-3
size: NA
J: TRBJ2-5
CDR3: ATSDTTDQETQY

V: TRBV25-1
size: NA
J: TRBJ1-1
CDR3: ASTLEAGADKAF

V: TRBV11-1
size: NA
J: TRBJ1-2
CDR3: ASSPRGTLTANYGYT